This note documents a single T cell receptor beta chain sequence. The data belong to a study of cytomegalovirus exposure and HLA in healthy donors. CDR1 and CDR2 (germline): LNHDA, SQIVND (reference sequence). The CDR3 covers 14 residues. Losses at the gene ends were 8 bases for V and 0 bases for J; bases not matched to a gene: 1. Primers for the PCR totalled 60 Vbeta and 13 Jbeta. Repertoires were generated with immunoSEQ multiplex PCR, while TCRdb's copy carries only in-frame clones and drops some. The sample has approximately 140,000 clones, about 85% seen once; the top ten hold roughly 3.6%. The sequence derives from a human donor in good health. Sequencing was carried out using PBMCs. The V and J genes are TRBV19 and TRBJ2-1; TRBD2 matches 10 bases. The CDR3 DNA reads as TGTGCCAGTTCTAGCGGGAGCTCCTACAATGAGCAGTTCTTC. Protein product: CASSSGSSYNEQFF.